A selection of T cell receptor beta chains follows, all from one sample in a study of cytomegalovirus exposure and HLA in healthy donors. Libraries were prepared by immunoSEQ multiplex PCR; TCRdb keeps only in-frame clonotypes and omits some of them. The data hold more than 65,000 clones, with more than 75% observed a single time. Sequencing input: PBMCs. These TCRs come from a man aged 18 to 30 in good health and CMV-seronegative. Both conserved end residues are part of each CDR3. A D gene is named only where the DNA matches it firmly. Size tells how often a clone was seen (once, few, many) or the class of an expanded clone, and some rows leave it out.

TGTGCCAGCAGCGTCTTGGGACAGGGGGGACCCCAAGAGACCCAGTACTTC,CASSVLGQGGPQETQYF,TRBD1,TRBJ2-5,17,-,TRBV9
TGTGCCAGCAGCTTCTCCCCTAACGCCGAGCAGTACTTC,CASSFSPNAEQYF,-,TRBJ2-7,13,-,TRBV7-2
TGTGCCAGCCGGCGGGCTCAGCGGGGGGGCTTTAGTTCAGATACGCAGTATTTT,CASRRAQRGGFSSDTQYF,TRBD2,TRBJ2-3,18,-,TRBV19
TGTGCCAGCAGCGTAAGTGCGGCTGGCACGCAGTATTTT,CASSVSAAGTQYF,-,TRBJ2-3,13,once,TRBV9
TGTGCCAGCAGTTCCCCCTCGTACAATGAGCAGTTCTTC,CASSSPSYNEQFF,-,TRBJ2-1,13,-,TRBV6-6
TGCGCCAGCAGCCCGGACGGTCGGGGCACTGAAGCTTTCTTT,CASSPDGRGTEAFF,-,TRBJ1-1,14,-,TRBV10-1
TGTGCCTGGAGTCCTCGCGGGGGACTAGGAAACAATGAGCAGTTCTTC,CAWSPRGGLGNNEQFF,TRBD2,TRBJ2-1,16,-,TRBV30
TGTGCCAGCTCCAGGATATGGTCCGGACAACAGAACACTGAAGCTTTCTTT,CASSRIWSGQQNTEAFF,-,TRBJ1-1,17,-,TRBV18
TGTGCCACCAGCAGGTCGACAGGGCTCGACATTCAGTACTTC,CATSRSTGLDIQYF,TRBD1,TRBJ2-4,14,few,TRBV15
TGTGCCAGCAGCTTGGAGCGAGGGCCCGGGGAGCTGTTTTTT,CASSLERGPGELFF,-,TRBJ2-2,14,-,TRBV5-4
TGTGCCAGCAGTTCAGGACAGGGGGCAGGAGGCTACACCTTC,CASSSGQGAGGYTF,TRBD1,TRBJ1-2,14,-,TRBV28
TGTGCCAGCAGCCCGGGTCCCCTTTTTGAAGATACGCAGTATTTT,CASSPGPLFEDTQYF,-,TRBJ2-3,15,-,TRBV4-2
TGTGCCAGCAGCTTCCAGGGTAACGCTGAAGCTTTCTTT,CASSFQGNAEAFF,-,TRBJ1-1,13,-,TRBV7-9
TGTGCCAGCAGCGTAGGCAGGGGCACAGTGGCTCCGTACAATGAGCAGTTCTTC,CASSVGRGTVAPYNEQFF,-,TRBJ2-1,18,-,TRBV9
TGTGCCAGCTACCTAAGGCAGGGGGCGCCGACTAATGAAAAACTGTTTTTT,CASYLRQGAPTNEKLFF,TRBD1,TRBJ1-4,17,few,TRBV2
TGTGCCTGGAGTGTACTTGGGGGCGTGTTTGCCGAGCAGTACTTC,CAWSVLGGVFAEQYF,-,TRBJ2-7,15,-,TRBV30
TGTGCCAGTAGTATGTACAAAAACACTGAAGCTTTCTTT,CASSMYKNTEAFF,-,TRBJ1-1,13,-,TRBV19
TGTGCCAGCAGCTCAAACCCGGGGGGAAACACCATATATTTT,CASSSNPGGNTIYF,-,TRBJ1-3,14,-,TRBV6-5
TGTGCCATCAGGGGGCGGACAGTGACAGATACGCAGTATTTT,CAIRGRTVTDTQYF,-,TRBJ2-3,14,-,TRBV10-3
TGTGCCAGCAGTTCACGGCTGGAGAGCATGAACACTGAAGCTTTCTTT,CASSSRLESMNTEAFF,-,TRBJ1-1,16,-,TRBV28
TGTGCCAGCAGCTCCACAGGGAACTCTGGAAACACCATATATTTT,CASSSTGNSGNTIYF,-,TRBJ1-3,15,-,TRBV5-6
TGTGCCAGCAGCGCTGGGACAGGGGATTCACCCCTCCACTTT,CASSAGTGDSPLHF,TRBD1,TRBJ1-6,14,-,TRBV9
TGTGCCAGCAGCTTATCGGGAGGATGGGGGGAAGGTCGCGGCTACACCTTC,CASSLSGGWGEGRGYTF,-,TRBJ1-2,17,-,TRBV7-6
TGTGCCAGCAGTTTAACAGGGGTTATGAACTATGGCTACACCTTC,CASSLTGVMNYGYTF,TRBD1,TRBJ1-2,15,-,TRBV28
TGTGCCAGCACCCGGACTAGCGGGGGGGCCATTGTGGCCAAAAACATTCAGTACTTC,CASTRTSGGAIVAKNIQYF,TRBD2,TRBJ2-4,19,-,TRBV7-2
TGCGCCAGCAGCCAAGGGGTTGGACCGCCCGGGGTCTACGAGCAGTACTTC,CASSQGVGPPGVYEQYF,-,TRBJ2-7,17,-,TRBV4-3
TGTGCCAGCAGTCGACAGGGGGGGGGCGACGGCTACACCTTC,CASSRQGGGDGYTF,TRBD1,TRBJ1-2,14,-,TRBV6-6
TGTGCCAGCAGCTTAGGGGGCCATAGCACAGATACGCAGTATTTT,CASSLGGHSTDTQYF,-,TRBJ2-3,15,few,TRBV7-2
TGTGCCAGTAGCCCGCCAGGGCAGTTTGAAGCTTTCTTT,CASSPPGQFEAFF,-,TRBJ1-1,13,-,TRBV19
TGTGCCAGCAGTTTCGAGGGAAACACCATATATTTT,CASSFEGNTIYF,-,TRBJ1-3,12,-,TRBV6-6
TGTGCCAGCAGCTTCACACTGAACACTGAAGCTTTCTTT,CASSFTLNTEAFF,-,TRBJ1-1,13,-,TRBV7-3
TGCAGTGCCCGACGGGGTGAGCAGTTCTTC,CSARRGEQFF,-,TRBJ2-1,10,-,TRBV20-1
TGCGCCAGCAGCCAAGAGGGCAGGGAAGCTAACTATGGCTACACCTTC,CASSQEGREANYGYTF,-,TRBJ1-2,16,-,TRBV4-1
TGTGCCAGCAGCCCCCTAGGGCGGGAGGACTACGAGCAGTACTTC,CASSPLGREDYEQYF,TRBD2,TRBJ2-7,15,few,TRBV7-2
TGTGCCAGCATCTTAAAGGGGTTGGGGGAGGGCGGGTCCTACAATGAGCAGTTCTTC,CASILKGLGEGGSYNEQFF,TRBD2,TRBJ2-1,19,-,TRBV7-3
TGTGCCAGCAGTGTTAGCGGGAGACACTACAATGAGCAGTTCTTC,CASSVSGRHYNEQFF,TRBD2,TRBJ2-1,15,once,TRBV28
TGTGCCAGCTCACCCAAGCCTCTCACAGGGAGCTCTGGAAACACCATATATTTT,CASSPKPLTGSSGNTIYF,-,TRBJ1-3,18,-,TRBV18
TGTGCCAGCAAACCTACAGGGAGACCCCTCCACTTT,CASKPTGRPLHF,-,TRBJ1-6,12,-,TRBV7-2
TGCGCCAGCAGCTTGGGGGGAGGTAGGATGGAGACCCAGTACTTC,CASSLGGGRMETQYF,-,TRBJ2-5,15,-,TRBV5-1
TGCGCCAGCAGTTTACAGGGACGGGGAAGGGGTAATGAGCAGTTCTTC,CASSLQGRGRGNEQFF,-,TRBJ2-1,16,-,TRBV5-1
TGTGCCAGCAGTCGACATTACTCCACTGAAGCTTTCTTT,CASSRHYSTEAFF,-,TRBJ1-1,13,few,TRBV6-5
TGTGCCAGCAGCTCACCCGTTGGACTAGCGATTTCAGATACGCAGTATTTT,CASSSPVGLAISDTQYF,TRBD2,TRBJ2-3,17,few,TRBV13
TGTGCCAGCAGCTTTTCTACAGGGGGTATGAGTTCTGGGGAGCTGTTTTTT,CASSFSTGGMSSGELFF,TRBD1,TRBJ2-2,17,once,TRBV11-1
TGTGCCAGCAGCTTAGGGCCAGGGGCGAATTCACCCCTCCACTTT,CASSLGPGANSPLHF,-,TRBJ1-6,15,-,TRBV7-9
TGTGCCAGCAGCGCCGCAGGTACTCAAGAGACCCAGTACTTC,CASSAAGTQETQYF,-,TRBJ2-5,14,-,TRBV2
TGTGCCAGCAGCTTACCCCAGGGGGCGCTTGTCGGCAATCAGCCCCAGCATTTT,CASSLPQGALVGNQPQHF,TRBD1,TRBJ1-5,18,-,TRBV7-2
TGTGCCAGCAGCAAGGACAGGCAAGAGACCCAGTACTTC,CASSKDRQETQYF,TRBD1,TRBJ2-5,13,-,TRBV7-9
TGTGCCAGCAGTTTATTAGGACAGGCTAATTCCCCCCTCCACTTT,CASSLLGQANSPLHF,TRBD1,TRBJ1-6,15,-,TRBV27
TGTGCCAGCTCACCCCAGGACAGGAGGGCTACCGGGGAGCTGTTTTTT,CASSPQDRRATGELFF,-,TRBJ2-2,16,-,TRBV18
TGTGCCAGTAGTATACAGTTAGGGGATGGCTACACCTTC,CASSIQLGDGYTF,-,TRBJ1-2,13,once,TRBV19
TGTGCCAGCTCATCGGGACAGGGGGCTTTGACTGAAGCTTTCTTT,CASSSGQGALTEAFF,TRBD1,TRBJ1-1,15,few,TRBV18
TGTGCCAGCAGCTTAGCCCCTCCGGGGGGCACAGATACGCAGTATTTT,CASSLAPPGGTDTQYF,-,TRBJ2-3,16,-,TRBV7-2
TGTGCCAGCAGTCTCGGAGTGGTGGGTGGCTACACCTTC,CASSLGVVGGYTF,-,TRBJ1-2,13,once,TRBV6-5
TGTGCCACCAGCAGAGTGGGCCAGCCCCAGCATTTT,CATSRVGQPQHF,-,TRBJ1-5,12,-,TRBV15
TGTGCCAGTTTAGATCGACAGTCTGAAGCTTTCTTT,CASLDRQSEAFF,-,TRBJ1-1,12,once,TRBV27
TGTGCCAGCGACAGTACTAGCAATCAGCCCCAGCATTTT,CASDSTSNQPQHF,-,TRBJ1-5,13,-,TRBV19